The 16 T cell receptor beta chains below all came from one sample that was sequenced in a study of T cell responses to AZD1222 COVID-19 vaccine. Using immunoSEQ multiplex PCR, the repertoire was profiled, and TCRdb retains in-frame clones only, with some absent. The table includes around 140,000 clones, about 91% detected once. The source was peripheral blood, collected 28 days after the second AZD1222 dose. The source is an adult who received the AZD1222 COVID-19 vaccine.

The DNA of the CDR3 is TGTGCCAGCGGAGCCGGTCGGGGGGGATATCAGCCCCAGCATTTT. Translated, it gives CASGAGRGGYQPQHF. The chain is built from TRBV27 and TRBJ1-5; D may be TRBD1 (5 bases). The CDR3 length is 15 residues. V was trimmed by 8 bases and J by 5 bases, leaving 19 bases between them. Looked up from germline, CDR1 is MNHEY and CDR2 is SMNVEV (reference sequence).

The chain employs TRBV3-1 (or the pseudogene TRBV3-2) and TRBJ2-5; TRBD2 matches at 8 bases. The CDR3 loop spans 15 amino acids. CDR1 is LGHDT and CDR2 is YNNKEL in the germline V gene (reference sequence). V dropped 4 bases and J dropped 5; count of bases not matched to a gene: 9. The CDR3 loop is CASSPPRGGGETQYF. CDR3 in DNA: TGTGCCAGCAGCCCCCCGCGGGGCGGGGGGGAGACCCAGTACTTC.

The rearrangement links TRBV6-2 or TRBV6-3 to TRBJ2-1; D is uncertain. Trimming pared 4 bases from V and 8 bases from J, leaving 6 bases between. The length of the CDR3 is 11 residues. From germline, CDR1 is MNHEY and CDR2 SVGEGT. CDR3 amino acids: CASSFRDEQFF. In nucleotides, the CDR3 is TGTGCCAGCAGTTTCCGGGATGAGCAGTTCTTC.

V usage is TRBV10-2 and J usage is TRBJ1-2; D is ambiguous. With 4 bases removed from V and 5 bases from J, the gap between germline ends came to 11 bases. Per germline, CDR1 WSHSY and CDR2 SAAADI. The CDR3 covers 13 residues. The CDR3 reads CASSGGGLYGYTF. The DNA for the CDR3 is TGCGCCAGCAGTGGCGGAGGCTTGTATGGCTACACCTTC.

The rearrangement uses TRBV19 and TRBJ1-5, with a tentative D call TRBD1 (6 bases). Looked up from germline, CDR1 is LNHDA and CDR2 is SQIVND (reference sequence). The CDR3 consists of 15 residues. V was pared by 5 bases and J by 3 bases, with 14 bases between. The CDR3, as DNA: TGTGCCAGTAGTCCGCGGACAGAATTCAATCAGCCCCAGCATTTT. Translation gives CASSPRTEFNQPQHF.

The CDR3 DNA is TGTGCTCAAGGGCTGGAGTCCTACAATGAGCAGTTCTTC. Its protein is CAQGLESYNEQFF. V is TRBV30 and J is TRBJ2-1, with D uncertain. CDR1 is GTSNPN and CDR2 is SVGIG in the germline V gene (reference sequence). The CDR3 is 13 amino acids.

The J gene is TRBJ1-4, the V gene TRBV5-1, with D hard to call. The CDR3 is 15 amino acids. CDR1 and CDR2 (germline): SGHRS, YFSETQ. Trimming took off 1 base at V and 8 bases at J, with 15 bases between the two ends. CDR3 residues: CASSLIGHAGEKLFF. For the CDR3, the DNA is TGCGCCAGCAGCTTGATCGGGCACGCTGGGGAAAAACTGTTTTTT. Based on the CDR3 plus reference TRBV5-1 and TRBJ1-4, the full variable domain is KAGVTQTPRYLIKTRGQQVTLSCSPISGHRSVSWYQQTPGQGLQFLFEYFSETQRNKGNFPGRFSGRQFSNSRSEMNVSTLELGDSALYLCASSLIGHAGEKLFFGSGTQLSVL.

The chain has TRBV7-8 and TRBJ1-2, with D possibly being TRBD1 (6 bases). This CDR3 contains 17 residues. The V end lost 2 bases, the J end lost 5 bases, and 21 bases lay between the germline ends. Germline CDR1 SGHVS, CDR2 FQNEAQ. CDR3 nucleotides: TGTGCCAGCAGCTTAAGGCAGGGGCCCGCCGGTGGGTATGGCTACACCTTC. Its protein product is CASSLRQGPAGGYGYTF.

CDR3 DNA: TGTGCCATCTCGGGACAGGGCCTCGGAAACACCATATATTTT. Residues: CAISGQGLGNTIYF. V and J are TRBV10-3 and TRBJ1-3; TRBD1 aligns across 9 bases. V trimming: 8 bases; J trimming: 4 bases; junction bases outside the gene matches: 6. CDR1 is ENHRY, CDR2 SYGVKD, per germline. The CDR3 contains 14 residues.

The chain has TRBV2 and TRBJ1-5, with TRBD1 as a possible D gene (5 bases). The CDR3 loop spans 14 amino acids. Between the trimmed V and J ends, which lost 7 bases and 0 bases, there was a span of 10 bases. Germline V gene sequence: CDR1 SNHLY, CDR2 FYNNEI. The CDR3 DNA reads TGTGCCAGCATGGGGGAGGTTAGCAATCAGCCCCAGCATTTT. As protein: CASMGEVSNQPQHF.

This chain uses TRBV28 with TRBJ1-2; D remains ambiguous. V lost 8 bases and J lost 0, with 4 bases in between. This CDR3 has 11 residues. Germline V lookup: CDR1 MDHEN, CDR2 SYDVKM. The chain's CDR3 is CASAANYGYTF. DNA of the CDR3: TGTGCCAGCGCTGCTAACTATGGCTACACCTTC.

This chain uses TRBV2 with TRBJ1-5; D is ambiguous. V gave up 4 bases and J gave up 0 bases, with 10 bases separating them. CDR1 and CDR2 (germline): SNHLY, FYNNEI. CDR3 length: 15 amino acids. The CDR3 is CASSGPTLSNQPQHF. CDR3 in DNA: TGTGCCAGCAGTGGACCGACCCTTAGCAATCAGCCCCAGCATTTT.

The rearrangement links TRBV30 to TRBJ2-7, with D tentatively TRBD2 (5 bases). Between the trimmed V and J ends, which lost 2 bases and 3 bases, there was a span of 11 bases. From germline, CDR1 is GTSNPN and CDR2 SVGIG (reference sequence). The CDR3 is made up of 13 amino acids. CDR3 protein: CAWSPGILYEQYV. The CDR3 DNA is TGTGCCTGGAGTCCCGGGATCCTCTACGAGCAGTACGTC.

This clone was observed once. The rearrangement joins TRBV18 to TRBJ1-6; 7 positions match TRBD1. Germline CDR1 KGHSH, CDR2 LQKENI. The CDR3 has 15 residues. Germline trimming cut 3 bases from V and 7 bases from J; bases unmatched to any gene: 6. CDR3 region: CASSPTGEGNSPLHF. CDR3 DNA sequence: TGTGCCAGCTCACCTACAGGGGAGGGGAATTCACCCCTCCACTTT.

The V gene is TRBV6-5, the J gene TRBJ1-4, with 9 bases matching TRBD1. V shed 6 bases, J shed 7 bases, and the junction held 6 bases outside the gene matches. CDR1 and CDR2 (germline): MNHEY, SVGAGI. The CDR3 runs to 14 residues. The CDR3 loop is CASRSPGQGEKLFF. CDR3 DNA: TGTGCCAGCAGGTCTCCGGGACAGGGTGAAAAACTGTTTTTT.

This chain connects TRBV5-1 to TRBJ2-3; 9 positions agree with TRBD2. Losses at the gene ends were 2 bases for V and 5 bases for J; bases not matched to a gene: 6. The CDR3 has 15 amino acids. The germline CDR1 and CDR2 sequences are SGHRS and YFSETQ. CDR3 sequence reads: CASSFGGRAEDTQYF. CDR3 nucleotides: TGCGCCAGCAGCTTTGGCGGGAGGGCCGAAGATACGCAGTATTTT.